This TCR beta chain derives from a study of control samples from healthy donors and cancer patients. Repertoires were generated with immunoSEQ multiplex PCR, while TCRdb's copy carries only in-frame clones and drops some. The sample holds roughly 40,000 clones, roughly 83% seen once. This CDR3 contains 16 residues. From germline, CDR1 is KGHSH and CDR2 LQKENI. Trimming removed 5 bases from V and 0 bases from J, with 14 bases in between. Sequences were obtained from blood. This clonotype was obtained from a man in his fifties or sixties in good health. The chain links TRBV18 to TRBJ1-3; tentative D call: TRBD1 (5 bases). The CDR3 sequence: CASSSQKTVSGNTIYF. CDR3 in DNA: TGTGCCAGCTCATCGCAAAAGACAGTCTCTGGAAACACCATATATTTT.